This is a list of T cell receptor beta chains from one sample in a study of blood T cell repertoires in COVID-19. Profiling relied on immunoSEQ multiplex PCR, and the TCRdb table lists in-frame clones only, not all of them. The sample includes 230,000 or so clones, almost 90% of them seen just once. Sequencing used PBMCs or T cells enriched from blood (not recorded which). The receptors come from a woman between 50 and 59 years old with acute COVID-19. The CDR3 runs from the conserved cysteine through the conserved F or W. Each record gives: clone size, J gene, D gene, V gene, CDR3 length, CDR3 protein, CDR3 DNA. The D gene is left open where the match is weak. Not every row has a clone size; where given, it reads once, few, many or a size class.

>NA|TRBJ1-1|TRBD1|TRBV28|14
CASSPGQGSTEAFF
TGTGCCAGCAGCCCCGGACAGGGGTCCACTGAAGCTTTCTTT
>NA|TRBJ2-1|TRBD2|TRBV7-9|14
CASSLTGTRSGQFF
TGTGCCAGCAGCTTGACCGGGACTAGGTCAGGGCAGTTCTTC
>NA|TRBJ2-5|NA|TRBV5-1|14
CASSFGGPGETQYF
TGCGCCAGCAGCTTTGGAGGGCCGGGTGAGACCCAGTACTTC
>NA|TRBJ2-7|TRBD1|TRBV4-2|15
CASSPPGTGAFEQYF
TGTGCCAGCAGCCCTCCCGGGACAGGGGCGTTCGAGCAGTACTTC
>NA|TRBJ2-7|TRBD2|TRBV2|12
CASTGGGLEQYF
TGTGCCAGCACCGGGGGGGGTCTCGAGCAGTACTTC
>once|TRBJ2-1|TRBD2|TRBV10-3|14
CATGGTSGYNEQFF
TGTGCCACGGGAGGGACTAGCGGCTACAATGAGCAGTTCTTC
>NA|TRBJ1-6|TRBD1|TRBV18|14
CASSSTGGGSPLHF
TGTGCCAGCTCATCAACAGGGGGAGGTTCACCCCTCCACTTT
>NA|TRBJ2-5|TRBD2|TRBV11-2|16
CASSLEGGLAGWTQYF
TGTGCCAGCAGCTTAGAAGGGGGACTAGCGGGATGGACCCAGTACTTC
>NA|TRBJ1-5|TRBD1|TRBV30|14
CASWTGDAGQPQHF
TGTGCCTCATGGACAGGGGACGCCGGTCAGCCCCAGCATTTT
>NA|TRBJ2-5|NA|TRBV3-1/TRBV3-2|15
CASSRGHGRQETQYF
TGTGCCAGCAGCCGAGGACACGGTCGGCAAGAGACCCAGTACTTC
>NA|TRBJ2-3|TRBD2|TRBV11-3|14
CASSYTGGISAQYF
TGTGCCAGCAGCTACACGGGAGGGATAAGTGCGCAGTATTTT
>NA|TRBJ2-1|TRBD2|TRBV30|16
CAWSAVLRTRSREQFF
TGTGCCTGGAGTGCAGTCCTCAGGACTAGATCTCGTGAGCAGTTCTTC
>NA|TRBJ2-1|TRBD2|TRBV10-1|13
CAKPGLAYNEQFF
TGCGCCAAGCCGGGACTAGCTTACAATGAGCAGTTCTTC
>few|TRBJ1-6|NA|TRBV2|17
CASSEGGQSSYNSPLHF
TGTGCCAGCAGTGAGGGGGGGCAGAGCTCCTATAATTCACCCCTCCACTTT
>NA|TRBJ2-5|NA|TRBV7-8|14
CASSLDRGWETQYF
TGTGCCAGCAGCTTGGACAGAGGATGGGAGACCCAGTACTTC
>NA|TRBJ2-1|TRBD2|TRBV19|12
CASTAGYNEQFF
TGTGCCAGTACAGCGGGATATAATGAGCAGTTCTTC
>once|TRBJ1-5|NA|TRBV28|15
CASSLIWEGNQPQHF
TGTGCCAGCAGTTTAATCTGGGAGGGCAATCAGCCCCAGCATTTT
>NA|TRBJ1-3|NA|TRBV28|14
CASSLGLSGNTIYF
TGTGCCAGCAGTTTAGGCCTCTCTGGAAACACCATATATTTT
>NA|TRBJ1-1|NA|TRBV15|15
CATSRLEGLNTEAFF
TGTGCCACCAGCAGATTGGAGGGCCTGAACACTGAAGCTTTCTTT
>NA|TRBJ1-4|TRBD1|TRBV28|15
CASSTLTGGNEKLFF
TGTGCCAGCAGTACCCTGACAGGGGGGAATGAAAAACTGTTTTTT
>NA|TRBJ2-7|NA|TRBV29-1|14
CSVALLLSSYEQYF
TGCAGCGTCGCATTACTATTGAGCTCCTACGAGCAGTACTTC
>NA|TRBJ2-1|TRBD1|TRBV5-1|13
CASRVTGNNEQFF
TGCGCCAGCAGAGTGACAGGGAACAATGAGCAGTTCTTC
>NA|TRBJ2-7|TRBD2|TRBV5-4|14
CASSFREGRYEQYF
TGTGCCAGCAGCTTCCGGGAGGGCCGGTACGAGCAGTACTTC
>NA|TRBJ2-1|NA|TRBV10-3|12
CAISESSHEQFF
TGTGCCATCAGTGAGTCGAGCCATGAGCAGTTCTTC
>NA|TRBJ1-2|TRBD1|TRBV7-9|16
CASSPPEAGGAYGYTF
TGTGCCAGCAGCCCCCCTGAGGCAGGGGGCGCGTATGGCTACACCTTC
>NA|TRBJ1-5|NA|TRBV11-2|15
CASSWGPGSTQPQHF
TGTGCCAGCAGCTGGGGGCCGGGGTCCACTCAGCCCCAGCATTTT
>NA|TRBJ2-7|TRBD2|TRBV7-2|16
CASSPRGLAGKHEQYF
TGTGCCAGCAGCCCCCGGGGACTAGCGGGAAAACACGAGCAGTACTTC
>NA|TRBJ2-1|NA|TRBV18|15
CASSPSGTRYNEQFF
TGTGCCAGCTCACCCTCCGGGACAAGGTACAATGAGCAGTTCTTC
>NA|TRBJ2-7|NA|TRBV18|15
CASSPGAKGRYEQYF
TGTGCCAGCTCACCAGGGGCCAAGGGGCGTTACGAGCAGTACTTC
>NA|TRBJ2-3|NA|TRBV9|14
CASSVTGRTDTQYF
TGTGCCAGCAGCGTAACGGGAAGGACAGATACGCAGTATTTT
>NA|TRBJ1-1|NA|TRBV18|15
CASSPRRDGHTEAFF
TGTGCCAGCTCACCAAGGCGGGACGGGCACACTGAAGCTTTCTTT
>NA|TRBJ1-1|NA|TRBV7-2|14
CASSSPRGNTEAFF
TGTGCCAGCAGCTCTCCCAGGGGAAACACTGAAGCTTTCTTT
>NA|TRBJ2-7|NA|TRBV4-1|16
CASSQEEASSRREQYF
TGCGCCAGCAGCCAAGAAGAGGCTAGCAGTAGAAGAGAGCAGTACTTC
>NA|TRBJ2-7|TRBD2|TRBV28|16
CASSFSIGGGPYEQYF
TGTGCCAGCAGTTTTTCGATCGGGGGAGGGCCCTACGAGCAGTACTTC
>NA|TRBJ2-1|TRBD1|TRBV2|14
CASSDRTGANEQFF
TGTGCCAGCAGTGATCGGACAGGGGCGAATGAGCAGTTCTTC
>once|TRBJ1-2|NA|TRBV6-5|14
CASRSTGVFYGYTF
TGTGCCAGCAGATCGACCGGGGTATTCTATGGCTACACCTTC
>NA|TRBJ2-5|TRBD1|TRBV12-3/TRBV12-4|13
CASRGQAQETQYF
TGTGCCAGCAGGGGACAGGCCCAAGAGACCCAGTACTTC
>once|TRBJ1-1|NA|TRBV27|13
CASSFLGQTEAFF
TGTGCCAGCAGTTTCCTTGGCCAGACTGAAGCTTTCTTT
>NA|TRBJ2-5|TRBD2|TRBV5-1|13
CASTLAGQETQYF
TGCGCCAGCACCCTAGCGGGACAAGAGACCCAGTACTTC
>NA|TRBJ1-2|NA|TRBV19|15
CASHPPGNYRYGYTF
TGTGCCTCCCACCCGCCAGGGAACTATAGGTATGGCTACACCTTC